The entry below gives a single T cell receptor beta chain sequence along with its context. The target antigen is unknown. The data were taken from a study of identical twins. Study-wide points: For zero-insertion analyses, partial confounding could come from invariant MAIT and iNKT cells.

One entry per CDR3 protein, called by TCRdb with MiXCR from the 5' RACE reads. The sample carries hundreds of thousands of distinct CDR3 sequences, roughly 8% recorded once. Germline V CDR1 and CDR2: SGHTA, FQGNSA. This CDR3 is 13 amino acids long. Trimming stripped 7 bases from V and 0 bases from J, with 7 bases between. These same records also appear under a second study, on yellow fever vaccine responses in identical twins.

This clonotype was obtained from a woman between 18 and 29 years old in good health. Material: PBMCs. V gene TRBV7-2 combines with J gene TRBJ2-1; a weak D match, TRBD2 (5 bases). The chain's CDR3 is CASTSFSYNEQFF. The DNA of the CDR3 is TGTGCCAGCACTAGCTTCTCCTACAATGAGCAGTTCTTC.